Below are 10 T cell receptor beta chains sequenced from a single sample in a study of T cells after somatic rescue of genetic block. Assay: immunoSEQ multiplex PCR; the TCRdb copy retains only in-frame clones and omits some. The data hold tens of thousands of clones, with around 90% observed a single time. Input material: peripheral blood mononuclear cells (PBMCs). The receptors originated from a man aged 35-49 years.

The V call is TRBV7-2, the J call TRBJ1-1; D unresolved. Germline CDR1 reads SGHTA; CDR2 reads FQGNSA. Trimming took off 1 base at V and 3 bases at J, with 12 bases between the two ends. The CDR3 loop spans 15 amino acids. The DNA of the CDR3 is TGTGCCAGCAGCTTAGAGGCGGTGGTGGACACTGAAGCTTTCTTT. As protein: CASSLEAVVDTEAFF. The full variable domain, completed using reference TRBV7-2 and TRBJ1-1, is GAGVSQSPSNKVTEKGKDVELRCDPISGHTALYWYRQSLGQGLEFLIYFQGNSAPDKSGLPSDRFSAERTGGSVSTLTIQRTQQEDSAVYLCASSLEAVVDTEAFFGQGTRLTVV.

V and J are TRBV9 and TRBJ2-2; TRBD1 agrees at 11 bases. Germline CDR1 and CDR2: SGDLS and YYNGEE. This CDR3 spans 15 amino acids. The ends lost 3 bases at V and 7 bases at J; junction bases unmatched: 5. The CDR3 here is CASSAEGQGVGELFF. DNA of the CDR3: TGTGCCAGCAGCGCAGAGGGACAGGGGGTCGGGGAGCTGTTTTTT.

V is TRBV6-1 and J is TRBJ1-2; 8 bases are a match to TRBD1. Germline-derived CDR1 and CDR2 are MNHNS and SASEGT. V shed 3 bases and J 4 bases; nucleotides not matched to a gene: 1. The length of the CDR3 is 13 residues. This CDR3 is CASSDRGPYGYTF. The CDR3 DNA reads as TGTGCCAGCAGTGACAGGGGGCCCTATGGCTACACCTTC.

The rearrangement uses TRBV28 and TRBJ1-3; D is unclear. The CDR3 consists of 16 residues. Germline values: CDR1 MDHEN, CDR2 SYDVKM. V lost 3 bases, J lost 3 bases, and 15 bases lay in between. The chain's CDR3 is CASSFSLGYGGNTIYF. The CDR3 DNA follows: TGTGCCAGCAGTTTTTCCCTTGGGTACGGTGGAAACACCATATATTTT.

This chain joins TRBV5-6 and TRBJ2-7; D ambiguous. Between the trimmed V and J ends, which lost 3 bases and 7 bases, there was a span of 8 bases. The germline CDR1 and CDR2 sequences are SGHDT and YYEEEE. CDR3 length: 11 amino acids. CDR3 nucleotide sequence: TGTGCCAGCAGCTCAACCAGGGAGCAGTACTTC. Its protein product is CASSSTREQYF.

The chain couples TRBV7-2 to TRBJ2-2, with D unclear. V was clipped by 3 bases and J by 0 bases, with 11 bases between them. The CDR3 extends over 16 amino acids. From germline, CDR1 is SGHTA and CDR2 FQGNSA. CDR3 residues: CASSLIGIANTGELFF. CDR3 DNA sequence: TGTGCCAGCAGCTTGATTGGAATCGCGAACACCGGGGAGCTGTTTTTT.

The V and J genes are TRBV7-9 and TRBJ1-6; D is ambiguous. From germline, CDR1 is SEHNR and CDR2 FQNEAQ (reference sequence). V was cut by 1 base and J by 5 bases, with 6 bases left in between. This CDR3 has 14 residues. DNA of the CDR3: TGTGCCAGCAGCTTAGTTACCGATAATTCACCCCTCCACTTT. This translates into CASSLVTDNSPLHF.

V is TRBV2 and J is TRBJ1-4; D perhaps matches TRBD1 (6 bases). CDR1 is SNHLY and CDR2 is FYNNEI in the germline V gene. The CDR3 spans 12 residues. The germline V and J ends were trimmed by 9 bases and 4 bases, with 9 bases remaining between them. The CDR3 nucleotides read TGTGCCAGTGGACAGAATAATGAAAAACTGTTTTTT. It is translated as CASGQNNEKLFF.

In DNA form, the CDR3 reads TGCGCCAGCAGCTTGATGGCGGGCACAGATACGCAGTATTTT. It codes for CASSLMAGTDTQYF. V and J are TRBV5-1 and TRBJ2-3, with D unresolved. CDR3 length: 14 amino acids. From germline, CDR1 is SGHRS and CDR2 YFSETQ. Trimming removed 1 base at V and 1 base at J, with 7 bases between.

The rearrangement joins TRBV6-6 to TRBJ2-1, with 11 bases lining up with TRBD2. Germline V CDR1 and CDR2: MNHNY, SVGAGI (reference sequence). V lost 5 bases and J lost 7; bases outside the gene matches: 10. This CDR3 is 16 amino acids long. CDR3 in DNA: TGTGCCAGCAGTAACACACTAGCGGGAGTGATAAATGAGCAGTTCTTC. It codes for CASSNTLAGVINEQFF.